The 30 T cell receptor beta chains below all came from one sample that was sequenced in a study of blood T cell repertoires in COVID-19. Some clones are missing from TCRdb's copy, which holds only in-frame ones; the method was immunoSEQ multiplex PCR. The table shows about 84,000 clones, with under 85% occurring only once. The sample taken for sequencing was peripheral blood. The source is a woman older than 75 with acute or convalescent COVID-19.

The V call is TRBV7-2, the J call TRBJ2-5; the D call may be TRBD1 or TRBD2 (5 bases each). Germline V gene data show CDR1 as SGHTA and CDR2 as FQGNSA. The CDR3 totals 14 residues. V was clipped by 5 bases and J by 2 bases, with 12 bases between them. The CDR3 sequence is CASSLEGPQETQYF. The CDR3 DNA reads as TGTGCCAGCAGCCTAGAGGGGCCACAAGAGACCCAGTACTTC.

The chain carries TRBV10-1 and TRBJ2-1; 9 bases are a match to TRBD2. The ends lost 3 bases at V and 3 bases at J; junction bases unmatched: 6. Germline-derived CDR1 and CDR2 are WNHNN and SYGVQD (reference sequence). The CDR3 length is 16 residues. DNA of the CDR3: TGCGCCAGCAGTGACCTGTCTAGCGGGATCTACAATGAGCAGTTCTTC. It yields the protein CASSDLSSGIYNEQFF.

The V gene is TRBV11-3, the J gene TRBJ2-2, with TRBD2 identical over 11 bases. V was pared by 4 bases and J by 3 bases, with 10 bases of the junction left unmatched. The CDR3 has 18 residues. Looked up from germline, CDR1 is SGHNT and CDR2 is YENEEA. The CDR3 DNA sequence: TGTGCCAGCAGCTACCCCCCGCCGGGACTAGCGGACACCGGGGAGCTGTTTTTT. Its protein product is CASSYPPPGLADTGELFF.

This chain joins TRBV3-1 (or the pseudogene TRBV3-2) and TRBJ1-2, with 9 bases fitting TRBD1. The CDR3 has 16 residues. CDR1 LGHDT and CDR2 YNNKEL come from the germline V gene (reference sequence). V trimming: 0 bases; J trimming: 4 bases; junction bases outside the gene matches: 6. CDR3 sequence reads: CASSQEGGQGTYGYTF. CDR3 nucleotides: TGTGCCAGCAGCCAAGAGGGCGGACAGGGGACCTATGGCTACACCTTC.

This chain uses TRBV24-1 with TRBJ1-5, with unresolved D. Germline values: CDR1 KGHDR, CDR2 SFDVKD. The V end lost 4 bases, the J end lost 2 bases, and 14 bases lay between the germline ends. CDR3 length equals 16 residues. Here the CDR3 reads CATSERRAGGNQPQHF. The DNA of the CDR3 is TGTGCCACCAGTGAAAGGAGGGCGGGTGGCAATCAGCCCCAGCATTTT.

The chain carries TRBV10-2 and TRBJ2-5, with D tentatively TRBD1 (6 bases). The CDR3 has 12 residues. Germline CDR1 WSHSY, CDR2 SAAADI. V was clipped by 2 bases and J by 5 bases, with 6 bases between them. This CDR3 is CASSEDRETQYF. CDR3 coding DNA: TGCGCCAGCAGTGAGGACAGGGAGACCCAGTACTTC.

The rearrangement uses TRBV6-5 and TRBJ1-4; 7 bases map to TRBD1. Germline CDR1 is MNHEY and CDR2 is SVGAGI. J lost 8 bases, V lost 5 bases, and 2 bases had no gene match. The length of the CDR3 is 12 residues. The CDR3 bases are TGTGCCAGCAGTCGGGACAGCGAAAAACTGTTTTTT. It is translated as CASSRDSEKLFF.

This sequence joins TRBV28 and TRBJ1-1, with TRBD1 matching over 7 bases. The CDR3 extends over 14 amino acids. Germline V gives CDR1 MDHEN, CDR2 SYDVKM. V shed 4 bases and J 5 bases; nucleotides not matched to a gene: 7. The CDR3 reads CASSSTGWGTEAFF. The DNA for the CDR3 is TGTGCCAGCAGTTCGACAGGGTGGGGGACTGAAGCTTTCTTT.

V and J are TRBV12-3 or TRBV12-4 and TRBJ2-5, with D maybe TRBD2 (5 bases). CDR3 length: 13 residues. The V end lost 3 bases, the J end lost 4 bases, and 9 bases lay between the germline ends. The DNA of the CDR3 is TGTGCCAGCAGTTTCTCGGGGAGAGAGACCCAGTACTTC. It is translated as CASSFSGRETQYF.

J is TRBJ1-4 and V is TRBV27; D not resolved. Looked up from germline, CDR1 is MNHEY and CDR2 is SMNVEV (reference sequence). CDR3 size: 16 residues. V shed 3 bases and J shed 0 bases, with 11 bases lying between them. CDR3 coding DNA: TGTGCCAGCAGTTTTGACACACGGACAACTAATGAAAAACTGTTTTTT. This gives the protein CASSFDTRTTNEKLFF.

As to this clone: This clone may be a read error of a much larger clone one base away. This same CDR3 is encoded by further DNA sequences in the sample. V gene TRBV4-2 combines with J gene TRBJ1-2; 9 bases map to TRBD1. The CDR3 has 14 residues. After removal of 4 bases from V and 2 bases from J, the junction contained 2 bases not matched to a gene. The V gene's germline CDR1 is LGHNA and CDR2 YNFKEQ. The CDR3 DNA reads TGTGCCAGCAGCCCGGGACAGGGAAACTATGGCTACACCTTC. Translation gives CASSPGQGNYGYTF.

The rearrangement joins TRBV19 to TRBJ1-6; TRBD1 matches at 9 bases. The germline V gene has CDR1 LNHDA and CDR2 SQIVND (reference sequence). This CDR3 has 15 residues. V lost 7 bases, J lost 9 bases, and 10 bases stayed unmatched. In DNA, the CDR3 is TGTGCCAGTAAACGGGACAGGGAAGGAGGTTCACCCCTCCACTTT. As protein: CASKRDREGGSPLHF.

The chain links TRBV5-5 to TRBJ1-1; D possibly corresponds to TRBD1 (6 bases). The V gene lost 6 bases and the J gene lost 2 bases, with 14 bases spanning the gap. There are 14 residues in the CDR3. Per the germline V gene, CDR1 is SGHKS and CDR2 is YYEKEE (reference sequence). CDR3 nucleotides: TGTGCCAGCATTCATGACAGGACCAACACTGAAGCTTTCTTT. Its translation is CASIHDRTNTEAFF.

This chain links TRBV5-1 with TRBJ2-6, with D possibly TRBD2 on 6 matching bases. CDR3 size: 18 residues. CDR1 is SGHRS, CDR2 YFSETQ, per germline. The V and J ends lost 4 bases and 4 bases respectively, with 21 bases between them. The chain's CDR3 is CASSGEERGLRGANVLTF. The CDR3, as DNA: TGCGCCAGCAGCGGCGAGGAGAGGGGACTTAGGGGGGCCAACGTCCTGACTTTC. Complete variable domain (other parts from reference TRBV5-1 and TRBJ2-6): KAGVTQTPRYLIKTRGQQVTLSCSPISGHRSVSWYQQTPGQGLQFLFEYFSETQRNKGNFPGRFSGRQFSNSRSEMNVSTLELGDSALYLCASSGEERGLRGANVLTFGAGSRLTVL.

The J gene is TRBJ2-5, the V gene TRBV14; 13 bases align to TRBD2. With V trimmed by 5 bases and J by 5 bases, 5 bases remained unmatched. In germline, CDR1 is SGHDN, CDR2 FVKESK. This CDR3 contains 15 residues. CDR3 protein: CASSLLAGGTETQYF. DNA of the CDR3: TGTGCCAGCAGCTTACTAGCGGGAGGGACGGAGACCCAGTACTTC.

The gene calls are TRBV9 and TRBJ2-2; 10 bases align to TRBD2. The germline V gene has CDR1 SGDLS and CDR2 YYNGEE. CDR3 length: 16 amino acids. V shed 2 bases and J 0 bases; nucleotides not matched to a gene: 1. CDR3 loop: CASSVTSGPNTGELFF. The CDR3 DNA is TGTGCCAGCAGCGTGACTAGCGGGCCGAACACCGGGGAGCTGTTTTTT.

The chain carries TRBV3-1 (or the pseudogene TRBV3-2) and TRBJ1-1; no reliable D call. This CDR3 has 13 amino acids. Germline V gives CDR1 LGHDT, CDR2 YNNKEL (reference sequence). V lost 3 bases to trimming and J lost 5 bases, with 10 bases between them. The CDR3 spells CASSHEGWTEAFF. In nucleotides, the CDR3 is TGTGCCAGCAGCCACGAGGGTTGGACTGAAGCTTTCTTT.

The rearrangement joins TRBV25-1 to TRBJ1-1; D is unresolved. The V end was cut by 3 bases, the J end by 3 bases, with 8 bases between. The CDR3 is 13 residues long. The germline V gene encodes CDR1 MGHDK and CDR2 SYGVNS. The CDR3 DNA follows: TGTGCCAGCAGTGATCTAGGCGACACTGAAGCTTTCTTT. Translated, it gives CASSDLGDTEAFF.

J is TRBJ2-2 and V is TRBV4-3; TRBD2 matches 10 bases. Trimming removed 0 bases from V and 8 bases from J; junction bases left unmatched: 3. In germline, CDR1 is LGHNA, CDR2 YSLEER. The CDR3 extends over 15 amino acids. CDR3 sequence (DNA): TGCGCCAGCAGCCAAGATAGCGGGAGGACAGGGGAGCTGTTTTTT. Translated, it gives CASSQDSGRTGELFF.

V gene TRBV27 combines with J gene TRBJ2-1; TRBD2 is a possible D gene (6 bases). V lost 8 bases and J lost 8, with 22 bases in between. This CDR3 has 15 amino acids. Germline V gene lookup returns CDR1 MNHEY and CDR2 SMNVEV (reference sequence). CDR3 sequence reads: CASRPLGRETYEQFF. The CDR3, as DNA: TGTGCCAGCCGACCATTGGGGCGGGAAACATATGAGCAGTTCTTC.

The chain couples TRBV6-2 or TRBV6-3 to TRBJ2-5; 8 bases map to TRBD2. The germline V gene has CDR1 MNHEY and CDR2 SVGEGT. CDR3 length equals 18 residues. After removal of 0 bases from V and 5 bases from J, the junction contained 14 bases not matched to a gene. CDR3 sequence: CASSYSRWSGRGRETQYF. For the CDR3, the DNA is TGTGCCAGCAGTTACTCTCGGTGGAGCGGGAGAGGCCGGGAGACCCAGTACTTC.

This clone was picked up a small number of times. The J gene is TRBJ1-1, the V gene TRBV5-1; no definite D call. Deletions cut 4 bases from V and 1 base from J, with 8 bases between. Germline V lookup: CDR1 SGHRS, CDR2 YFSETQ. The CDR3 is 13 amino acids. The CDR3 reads CASSKAANTEAFF. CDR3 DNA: TGCGCCAGCAGCAAGGCGGCGAACACTGAAGCTTTCTTT.

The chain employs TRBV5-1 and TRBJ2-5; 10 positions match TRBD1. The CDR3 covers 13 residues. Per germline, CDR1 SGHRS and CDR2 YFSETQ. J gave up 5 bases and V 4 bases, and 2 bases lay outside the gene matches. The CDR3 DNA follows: TGCGCCAGCAGCACGGGACAGGGGGAGACCCAGTACTTC. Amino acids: CASSTGQGETQYF.

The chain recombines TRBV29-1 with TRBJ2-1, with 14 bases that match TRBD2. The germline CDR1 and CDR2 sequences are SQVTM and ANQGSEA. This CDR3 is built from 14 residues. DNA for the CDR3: TGCGGCGCCGGGGGGACTAGCGGGAGTTCTGAGCAGTTCTTC. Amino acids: CGAGGTSGSSEQFF.

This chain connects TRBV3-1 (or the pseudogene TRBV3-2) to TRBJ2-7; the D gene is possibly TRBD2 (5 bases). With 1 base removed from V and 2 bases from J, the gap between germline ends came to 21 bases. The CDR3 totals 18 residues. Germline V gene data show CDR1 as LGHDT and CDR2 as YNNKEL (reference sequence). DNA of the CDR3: TGTGCCAGCAGCCAAGGTCCCCCGGGATACCTAAGCACCTACGAGCAGTACTTC. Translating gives CASSQGPPGYLSTYEQYF.

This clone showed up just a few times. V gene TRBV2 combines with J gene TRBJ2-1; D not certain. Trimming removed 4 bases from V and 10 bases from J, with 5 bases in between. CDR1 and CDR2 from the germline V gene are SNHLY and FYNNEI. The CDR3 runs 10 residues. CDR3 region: CASSVREQFF. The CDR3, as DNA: TGTGCCAGCAGTGTGAGGGAGCAGTTCTTC.

DNA of the CDR3: TGTGCCAGCAGCCTCCGGGCGGGGACGGCCGAAAAACTGTTTTTT. This encodes CASSLRAGTAEKLFF. This sequence joins TRBV7-2 and TRBJ1-4, with TRBD1 as a possible D gene (5 bases). The ends were cut back, 5 bases at V and 8 bases at J, with 18 bases in the middle. Germline CDR1 SGHTA, CDR2 FQGNSA. The CDR3 contains 15 residues. The complete variable domain, with remaining parts taken from reference TRBV7-2 and TRBJ1-4, reads GAGVSQSPSNKVTEKGKDVELRCDPISGHTALYWYRQSLGQGLEFLIYFQGNSAPDKSGLPSDRFSAERTGGSVSTLTIQRTQQEDSAVYLCASSLRAGTAEKLFFGSGTQLSVL.

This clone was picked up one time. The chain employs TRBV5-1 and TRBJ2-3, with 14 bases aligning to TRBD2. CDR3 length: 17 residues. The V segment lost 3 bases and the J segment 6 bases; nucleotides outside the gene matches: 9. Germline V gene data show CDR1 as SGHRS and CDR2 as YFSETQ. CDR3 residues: CASSSAGTSGRWDTQYF. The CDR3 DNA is TGCGCCAGCAGCTCAGCCGGGACTAGCGGGAGATGGGATACGCAGTATTTT.

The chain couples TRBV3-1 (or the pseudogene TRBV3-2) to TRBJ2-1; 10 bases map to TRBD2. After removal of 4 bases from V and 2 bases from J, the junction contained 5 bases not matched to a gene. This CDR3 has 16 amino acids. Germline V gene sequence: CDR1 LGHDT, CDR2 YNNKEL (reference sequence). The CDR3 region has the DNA TGTGCCAGCAGCCCTCTAGCGGGAGCAGCCTACAATGAGCAGTTCTTC. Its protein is CASSPLAGAAYNEQFF.

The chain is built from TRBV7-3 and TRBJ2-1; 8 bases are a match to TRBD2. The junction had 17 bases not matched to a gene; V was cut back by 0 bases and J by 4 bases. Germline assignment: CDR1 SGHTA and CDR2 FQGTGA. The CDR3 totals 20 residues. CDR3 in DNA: TGTGCCAGCAGCTTAACCCGCCCGGGCATCGCGGGAGGCCCTTACAATGAGCAGTTCTTC. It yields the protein CASSLTRPGIAGGPYNEQFF. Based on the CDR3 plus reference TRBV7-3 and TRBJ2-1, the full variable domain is GAGVSQTPSNKVTEKGKYVELRCDPISGHTALYWYRQSLGQGPEFLIYFQGTGAADDSGLPNDRFFAVRPEGSVSTLKIQRTERGDSAVYLCASSLTRPGIAGGPYNEQFFGPGTRLTVL.